These 25 T cell receptor beta chains originate from one sample sequenced in a study of shared clonotypes between healthy human individuals. Generated by immunoSEQ multiplex PCR, the TCRdb table keeps only in-frame clones and is missing some. In the table there are more than 2 million clones, approximately 94% of which are singletons. Sequenced: naive CD4+ T cells sorted from blood. This sample's subset: CD45RA+ positively selected. The source of these receptors is a young man in good health.

This rearrangement joins TRBV19 to TRBJ2-5; TRBD1 agrees at 7 bases. The CDR3 loop spans 15 amino acids. The germline CDR1 and CDR2 sequences are LNHDA and SQIVND (reference sequence). V was clipped by 3 bases and J by 2 bases; unmatched bases: 6. CDR3 region: CASSIGRTGQETQYF. For the CDR3, the DNA is TGTGCCAGTAGTATTGGCCGGACAGGTCAAGAGACCCAGTACTTC.

In this sample, this clone turned up once. The V and J genes are TRBV5-1 and TRBJ2-5; D is unclear. Germline V gene data show CDR1 as SGHRS and CDR2 as YFSETQ. Trimming removed 0 bases at V and 2 bases at J, with 14 bases between. This CDR3 contains 16 residues. In DNA form, the CDR3 reads TGCGCCAGCAGCTTGGCAGGAGCGACCAGTCAAGAGACCCAGTACTTC. It yields the protein CASSLAGATSQETQYF.

Concerning this clone: Mismatch with germline at one junction end may stem from a read error. V and J are TRBV9 and TRBJ2-3, with 8 bases aligning to TRBD2. This CDR3 has 15 residues. Germline CDR1 SGDLS, CDR2 YYNGEE. The CDR3 DNA follows: TGTGCCAGCAGTGTAGCGGGACGACGCACAGATACGCAGTATTTT. Residues: CASSVAGRRTDTQYF.

V usage is TRBV5-5 and J usage is TRBJ2-5, with D perhaps matching TRBD2 (6 bases). The CDR3 length is 16 residues. Trimming removed 0 bases from V and 5 bases from J, with 17 bases in between. The germline gives CDR1 SGHKS, CDR2 YYEKEE (reference sequence). The CDR3: CASSLDPMGSGETQYF. The CDR3 nucleotides read TGTGCCAGCAGCTTGGATCCGATGGGGAGCGGGGAGACCCAGTACTTC.

The chain couples TRBV5-6 to TRBJ1-6; TRBD1 aligns across 10 bases. This CDR3 has 15 amino acids. J lost 10 bases, V lost 4 bases, and 8 bases had no gene match. Germline V lookup: CDR1 SGHDT, CDR2 YYEEEE. This CDR3 reads CASSVGQGILSPLHF. The CDR3 region has the DNA TGTGCCAGCAGCGTGGGACAGGGGATATTGTCACCCCTCCACTTT.

J is TRBJ1-6 and V is TRBV30, with 7 nucleotides matching TRBD1. CDR3 length: 14 residues. The trim removed 4 bases at V and 7 bases at J, leaving 7 bases unmatched. From germline, CDR1 is GTSNPN and CDR2 SVGIG (reference sequence). CDR3 residues: CAWNQGVTNSPLHF. Here the CDR3 DNA reads TGTGCCTGGAATCAGGGGGTCACAAATTCACCCCTCCACTTT.

Turning to this clone: Other DNA sequences in the sample encode the same CDR3. This chain joins TRBV7-2 and TRBJ1-5; D is undetermined. Between the trimmed V and J ends, which lost 1 base and 7 bases, there was a span of 5 bases. The CDR3 is made up of 12 amino acids. Germline loops: CDR1 SGHTA, CDR2 FQGNSA. CDR3 in amino acids: CASSLVGQPQHF. The CDR3 DNA is TGTGCCAGCAGCTTAGTGGGGCAGCCCCAGCATTTT.

The rearrangement joins TRBV4-3 to TRBJ2-7; D remains unclear. This CDR3 has 15 residues. With 0 bases removed from V and 0 bases from J, the gap between germline ends came to 9 bases. Germline V lookup: CDR1 LGHNA, CDR2 YSLEER. CDR3 in DNA: TGCGCCAGCAGCCAAGATTGGGCAGCCTCCTACGAGCAGTACTTC. Translating gives CASSQDWAASYEQYF.

For the CDR3, the DNA is TGTGCCTGGAGTTACAGGACTCTTTACGAGCAGTACTTC. Translation gives CAWSYRTLYEQYF. The chain joins TRBV30 to TRBJ2-7; D may correspond to TRBD1 or TRBD2 (5 bases each). The germline CDR1 and CDR2 sequences are GTSNPN and SVGIG (reference sequence). With 2 bases removed from V and 4 bases from J, the gap between germline ends came to 12 bases. The CDR3 contains 13 residues.

The rearrangement links TRBV5-1 to TRBJ2-7; 10 bases agree with TRBD1. After removal of 0 bases from V and 3 bases from J, the junction contained 6 bases not matched to a gene. This CDR3 has 16 residues. Per germline, CDR1 SGHRS and CDR2 YFSETQ. CDR3 protein: CASSLGGTGEFYEQYF. The DNA for the CDR3 is TGCGCCAGCAGCTTGGGTGGGACAGGGGAGTTCTACGAGCAGTACTTC.

The genes are TRBV6-6 and TRBJ2-7, with 7 nucleotides matching TRBD2. Germline V CDR1 and CDR2: MNHNY, SVGAGI (reference sequence). Germline trimming cut 5 bases from V and 4 bases from J; bases unmatched to any gene: 8. The CDR3 length is 14 residues. The CDR3, as DNA: TGTGCCAGCAGTCTTACTAGCGCCTATTACGAGCAGTACTTC. This codes for CASSLTSAYYEQYF.

The rearrangement uses TRBV2 and TRBJ1-5; D is ambiguous. The CDR3 spans 17 residues. V lost 1 base and J 0 bases, leaving 13 bases between the germline ends. The V gene's germline CDR1 is SNHLY and CDR2 FYNNEI. The CDR3 region has the DNA TGTGCCAGCAGTGAAGGTGACGGGCAGATTAGCAATCAGCCCCAGCATTTT. Its translation is CASSEGDGQISNQPQHF.

This chain joins TRBV7-8 and TRBJ2-7; 7 bases are shared with TRBD2. V shed 5 bases, J shed 2 bases, and the junction held 9 bases outside the gene matches. The CDR3 has 15 residues. Germline V gives CDR1 SGHVS, CDR2 FQNEAQ. The CDR3 loop reads CASSTRASGTYEQYF. CDR3 bases: TGTGCCAGCAGCACCCGGGCAAGCGGGACCTACGAGCAGTACTTC.

This chain connects TRBV10-3 to TRBJ2-1; 8 bases line up with TRBD2. CDR3 length equals 13 residues. The ends lost 6 bases at V and 3 bases at J; junction bases unmatched: 1. The germline V gene encodes CDR1 ENHRY and CDR2 SYGVKD. The CDR3 here is CAIRSGSYNEQFF. CDR3 nucleotide sequence: TGTGCCATCAGGAGCGGGAGCTACAATGAGCAGTTCTTC.

The chain joins TRBV5-6 to TRBJ2-5; unclear D gene. Germline V lookup: CDR1 SGHDT, CDR2 YYEEEE. CDR3 length: 12 residues. Trimming cost V 1 base and J 9 bases, with 10 bases left between them. The CDR3 DNA reads as TGTGCCAGCAGCTTGTCGGATCGATCCCAGTACTTC. Translated: CASSLSDRSQYF.

The V and J genes are TRBV5-6 and TRBJ2-4, with 10 nucleotides matching TRBD2. The ends lost 2 bases at V and 8 bases at J; junction bases unmatched: 16. The CDR3 length is 18 residues. Germline-derived CDR1 and CDR2 are SGHDT and YYEEEE. The DNA of the CDR3 is TGTGCCAGCAGCTTTGGCGTGACTAGCGGGTTCTTAGGGGACATTCAGTACTTC. It encodes CASSFGVTSGFLGDIQYF.

The chain couples TRBV5-5 to TRBJ2-7; 7 nucleotides line up with TRBD1. The CDR3 runs to 17 residues. Germline values: CDR1 SGHKS, CDR2 YYEKEE (reference sequence). The junction had 11 bases not matched to a gene; V was cut back by 0 bases and J by 2 bases. The CDR3 DNA sequence: TGTGCCAGCAGCTTGGCCGTAGGACAGGTCGTAACCTACGAGCAGTACTTC. Translation: CASSLAVGQVVTYEQYF.

The CDR3 region has the DNA TGTGCCAGCAGCCCCCGGACTAGCTCCTACGAGCAGTACTTC. It encodes CASSPRTSSYEQYF. This chain links TRBV7-9 with TRBJ2-7; 7 bases fit TRBD2. Trimming cost V 5 bases and J 0 bases; bases outside gene matches: 4. Germline loops: CDR1 SEHNR, CDR2 FQNEAQ (reference sequence). This CDR3 contains 14 residues.

The chain has TRBV4-3 and TRBJ2-1, with D uncertain. Germline V gene data show CDR1 as LGHNA and CDR2 as YSLEER. Trimming stripped 0 bases from V and 4 bases from J, with 7 bases between. This CDR3 comprises 14 residues. The CDR3 region is CASSQEAGYNEQFF. As DNA, the CDR3 is TGCGCCAGCAGCCAAGAAGCCGGGTACAATGAGCAGTTCTTC.

V and J are TRBV18 and TRBJ2-7, with TRBD1 matching over 8 bases. Germline V lookup: CDR1 KGHSH, CDR2 LQKENI. The CDR3 extends over 14 amino acids. Unmatched junction bases numbered 4, after V lost 5 bases and J lost 1 base. The CDR3 loop reads CASSSDRGSYEQYF. The CDR3 DNA reads TGTGCCAGCTCAAGCGACAGGGGATCCTACGAGCAGTACTTC.

V and J are TRBV9 and TRBJ2-3; 8 bases agree with TRBD1. Looked up from germline, CDR1 is SGDLS and CDR2 is YYNGEE. Losses at the gene ends were 5 bases for V and 4 bases for J; bases not matched to a gene: 15. This CDR3 spans 17 amino acids. DNA of the CDR3: TGTGCCAGCAGTCGAAGACAGGGGAGGATTGAATCAGATACGCAGTATTTT. This translates into CASSRRQGRIESDTQYF.

The rearrangement joins TRBV5-1 to TRBJ2-3; possibly TRBD2 for D (6 bases). V was pared by 5 bases and J by 0 bases, with 13 bases between. CDR1 is SGHRS, CDR2 YFSETQ, per germline. The CDR3 totals 15 residues. The CDR3 protein is CASRNSGTSTDTQYF. The CDR3 bases are TGCGCCAGCAGAAACTCCGGGACTAGCACAGATACGCAGTATTTT.

The rearrangement joins TRBV28 to TRBJ1-5, with TRBD1 matching 7 bases. The CDR3 is 17 residues long. After removal of 6 bases from V and 0 bases from J, the junction contained 11 bases not matched to a gene. Germline assignment: CDR1 MDHEN and CDR2 SYDVKM. The CDR3 sequence: CASRERGLRYSNQPQHF. CDR3 nucleotides: TGTGCCAGCAGGGAGAGGGGGCTGCGGTATAGCAATCAGCCCCAGCATTTT. Together with reference TRBV28 and TRBJ1-5, the CDR3 gives the full variable domain: DVKVTQSSRYLVKRTGEKVFLECVQDMDHENMFWYRQDPGLGLRLIYFSYDVKMKEKGDIPEGYSVSREKKERFSLILESASTNQTSMYLCASRERGLRYSNQPQHFGDGTRLSIL.

V gene TRBV7-3 combines with J gene TRBJ2-7; no reliable D call. CDR3 size: 14 residues. The ends were cut back, 5 bases at V and 6 bases at J, with 17 bases in the middle. Per the germline V gene, CDR1 is SGHTA and CDR2 is FQGTGA. Here the CDR3 DNA reads TGTGCCAGCAGCCATCCAGCTGCAACCCGCGAGCAGTACTTC. As protein: CASSHPAATREQYF. Based on the CDR3 plus reference TRBV7-3 and TRBJ2-7, the full variable domain is GAGVSQTPSNKVTEKGKYVELRCDPISGHTALYWYRQSLGQGPEFLIYFQGTGAADDSGLPNDRFFAVRPEGSVSTLKIQRTERGDSAVYLCASSHPAATREQYFGPGTRLTVT.

This clone was detected only once. The V gene is TRBV7-3, the J gene TRBJ2-1; tentative D call: TRBD2 (6 bases). V lost 1 base to trimming and J lost 6 bases, with 16 bases between them. The CDR3 has 16 amino acids. Germline V gene lookup returns CDR1 SGHTA and CDR2 FQGTGA. Here the CDR3 reads CASSLRGREVGNEQFF. The CDR3 bases are TGTGCCAGCAGCTTAAGGGGAAGGGAGGTAGGCAATGAGCAGTTCTTC. Combining the CDR3 with reference TRBV7-3 and TRBJ2-1 gives the whole variable domain GAGVSQTPSNKVTEKGKYVELRCDPISGHTALYWYRQSLGQGPEFLIYFQGTGAADDSGLPNDRFFAVRPEGSVSTLKIQRTERGDSAVYLCASSLRGREVGNEQFFGPGTRLTVL.